A selection of T cell receptor beta chains follows, all from one sample in a study of blood T cell repertoires in COVID-19. Sequencing was performed with immunoSEQ multiplex PCR; in TCRdb, only in-frame clones are kept and a portion is missing. This table holds 35,000 to 50,000 clones, around 86% found once. The sequenced sample consisted of peripheral blood. The receptors were gathered from a woman over 75 with acute or convalescent COVID-19. Both conserved end residues are part of each CDR3. The order of the fields is CDR3 length, J gene, D gene, V gene, clone size, CDR3 protein, CDR3 DNA. D genes are given only for firm matches. Clone size is given for some rows only: seen once, a few or many times, or a class if the clone is expanded.

14 TRBJ2-1 NA TRBV19 once CASSSVAGENEQFF TGTGCCAGTAGTAGCGTCGCAGGGGAAAATGAGCAGTTCTTC
18 TRBJ1-1 TRBD1 TRBV10-3 NA CAISDQVGEGAVNTEAFF TGTGCCATCAGTGATCAGGTTGGAGAGGGGGCGGTGAACACTGAAGCTTTCTTT
14 TRBJ1-2 TRBD1 TRBV12-5 NA CASGPGDRAPEGTF TGTGCTAGTGGGCCTGGGGACAGGGCCCCGGAAGGCACCTTC
15 TRBJ2-5 TRBD2 TRBV19 NA CASTSGGGRWETQYF TGTGCCAGTACGTCCGGGGGGGGCCGATGGGAGACCCAGTACTTC
14 TRBJ1-5 NA TRBV2 NA CASSEDPGNQPQHF TGTGCCAGCAGTGAAGACCCCGGGAATCAGCCCCAGCATTTT
14 TRBJ1-4 TRBD1 TRBV7-8 NA CASSPDRGQEKLFF TGTGCCAGCAGCCCGGACAGGGGGCAAGAAAAACTGTTTTTT
13 TRBJ2-7 TRBD1 TRBV10-3 few CAITQGDGDEQYF TGTGCCATCACTCAGGGGGACGGGGACGAGCAGTACTTC
14 TRBJ2-4 NA TRBV7-9 once CASSLRGTVNIQYF TGTGCCAGCAGCTTAAGGGGGACGGTAAACATTCAGTACTTC
13 TRBJ2-7 TRBD2 TRBV10-3 NA CAISDREGGEQYF TGTGCCATCAGTGATCGGGAGGGAGGCGAGCAGTACTTC
11 TRBJ2-1 NA TRBV7-9 once CAISRAAEQFF TGTGCCATCTCCAGGGCGGCTGAGCAGTTCTTC
18 TRBJ2-7 NA TRBV14 few CASSLRIRGGQSSYEQYF TGTGCCAGCAGCCTAAGAATCCGGGGGGGACAGAGCTCCTACGAGCAGTACTTC
16 TRBJ1-1 NA TRBV11-2 NA CASSLDQGQGTTEAFF TGTGCCAGCAGCTTAGATCAGGGGCAGGGAACTACTGAAGCTTTCTTT
18 TRBJ2-2 TRBD2 TRBV7-2 NA CASSLLPTSGVNTGELFF TGTGCCAGCAGCTTATTACCGACTAGCGGGGTGAACACCGGGGAGCTGTTTTTT
15 TRBJ1-4 NA TRBV5-1 NA CASSLGAGGGEKLFF TGCGCCAGCAGCTTGGGGGCGGGCGGTGGTGAAAAACTGTTTTTT
14 TRBJ2-2 NA TRBV6-5 NA CASSLISGIGELFF TGTGCCAGCAGCCTTATATCGGGAATCGGGGAGCTGTTTTTT
15 TRBJ1-6 TRBD1 TRBV6-6 NA CASREDRVNNSPLHF TGTGCCAGCAGAGAGGACAGGGTAAATAATTCACCCCTCCACTTT
15 TRBJ2-3 NA TRBV5-1 NA CASSPPGADGDTQYF TGCGCCAGCAGCCCCCCGGGAGCGGACGGGGATACGCAGTATTTT
14 TRBJ2-1 TRBD2 TRBV18 NA CASSPGLAGGEQFF TGTGCCAGCTCACCCGGTCTAGCGGGGGGGGAGCAGTTCTTC
15 TRBJ2-2 TRBD1 TRBV7-8 NA CASSLTGVDTGELFF TGTGCCAGCAGCCTCACAGGGGTGGACACCGGGGAGCTGTTTTTT
16 TRBJ1-2 TRBD1 TRBV28 NA CASSSGDRGVTYGYTF TGTGCCAGCAGTTCGGGGGACAGGGGGGTTACCTATGGCTACACCTTC
15 TRBJ1-1 NA TRBV18 NA CASSPPEDGNTEAFF TGTGCCAGCTCACCACCAGAGGATGGGAACACTGAAGCTTTCTTT
18 TRBJ2-3 TRBD2 TRBV2 once CASSEGDPARGATDTQYF TGTGCCAGCAGTGAGGGAGATCCTGCGCGGGGGGCGACAGATACGCAGTATTTT
13 TRBJ2-7 TRBD2 TRBV6-5 NA CASRPGGVYEQYF TGTGCCAGCAGACCGGGGGGGGTCTACGAGCAGTACTTC
14 TRBJ1-6 TRBD1 TRBV28 NA CASSRQGENSPLHF TGTGCCAGCAGCCGACAGGGGGAGAATTCACCCCTCCACTTT
15 TRBJ1-1 TRBD1 TRBV7-2 NA CASSSGQGANTEAFF TGTGCCAGCAGCTCGGGACAGGGGGCGAACACTGAAGCTTTCTTT
13 TRBJ2-7 NA TRBV6-8 few CAFVGQSSYEQYF TGTGCCTTCGTAGGACAGTCCTCCTACGAGCAGTACTTC
16 TRBJ2-2 NA TRBV7-9 NA CASSHTAGLPKGELFF TGTGCCAGCAGCCACACGGCGGGACTGCCTAAGGGGGAGCTGTTTTTT
16 TRBJ2-1 TRBD1 TRBV4-2 NA CASSQEIGGSTGEQFF TGTGCCAGCAGCCAAGAAATAGGGGGCTCTACAGGTGAGCAGTTCTTC
16 TRBJ1-2 TRBD1 TRBV28 NA CASSLTPGGFNYGYTF TGTGCCAGCAGTTTAACCCCAGGGGGCTTCAACTATGGCTACACCTTC
16 TRBJ2-1 TRBD2 TRBV28 few CASSPPTSGGPNEQFF TGTGCCAGCAGTCCGCCGACTAGCGGGGGCCCTAATGAGCAGTTCTTC
18 TRBJ1-1 NA TRBV6-2/TRBV6-3 NA CASSYSSRGTTMNTEAFF TGTGCCAGCAGTTACTCGAGTCGGGGTACAACGATGAACACTGAAGCTTTCTTT
13 TRBJ1-4 TRBD1 TRBV7-9 NA CATAGGSNEKLFF TGTGCCACGGCAGGGGGCTCGAATGAAAAACTGTTTTTT
15 TRBJ2-1 TRBD2 TRBV28 NA CASSPSGGPYNEQFF TGTGCCAGCAGCCCGAGCGGGGGCCCCTACAATGAGCAGTTCTTC
14 TRBJ1-1 TRBD1 TRBV6-5 NA CASIDLTGPLVAFF TGTGCCAGCATCGACCTGACAGGGCCGCTCGTAGCTTTCTTT
15 TRBJ2-3 NA TRBV15 NA CATSSQDWQSDTQYF TGTGCCACCAGCTCTCAGGACTGGCAGTCGGATACGCAGTATTTT
14 TRBJ1-1 TRBD1 TRBV18 NA CASSRQGENTEAFF TGTGCCAGCTCGCGACAGGGGGAGAACACTGAAGCTTTCTTT
12 TRBJ2-5 TRBD1 TRBV6-6 NA CASSRQGGDQYF TGTGCCAGCAGTAGACAGGGTGGAGACCAGTACTTC
15 TRBJ1-2 TRBD1 TRBV6-5 NA CASSFESGTVYGYTF TGTGCCAGCAGTTTTGAGTCCGGGACAGTCTATGGCTACACCTTC
13 TRBJ1-1 NA TRBV7-9 NA CASSLPSARPAFF TGTGCCAGCAGCTTGCCCTCAGCCAGGCCAGCTTTCTTT
14 TRBJ1-3 NA TRBV7-2 few CASSLGYRGNTIYF TGTGCCAGCAGCTTAGGTTATCGTGGAAACACCATATATTTT
14 TRBJ1-1 NA TRBV11-3 NA CASSSLQGGTEAFF TGTGCCAGCAGCTCCTTACAGGGCGGCACTGAAGCTTTCTTT
15 TRBJ1-2 NA TRBV14 few CASSQDKWGDYGYTF TGTGCCAGCAGCCAAGATAAGTGGGGGGACTATGGCTACACCTTC
11 TRBJ1-2 TRBD1 TRBV20-1 NA CSARTGRTYTF TGCAGTGCAAGGACAGGGAGAACCTACACCTTC
14 TRBJ2-3 TRBD2 TRBV5-1 NA CASSTSGDTDTQYF TGCGCCAGCTCTACTAGCGGGGATACAGATACGCAGTATTTT
14 TRBJ1-4 NA TRBV4-3 NA CASSQDLWGPPLFF TGCGCCAGCAGCCAAGATCTTTGGGGCCCTCCTTTGTTTTTT
14 TRBJ1-5 NA TRBV28 NA CASSFSGRVQPQHF TGTGCCAGCAGTTTTAGTGGTCGGGTTCAGCCCCAGCATTTT
15 TRBJ2-1 TRBD1 TRBV5-1 many CASSRRTGEGNEQFF TGCGCCAGCAGCCGACGGACAGGGGAAGGCAATGAGCAGTTCTTC
14 TRBJ1-3 NA TRBV2 few CASSAGNLGNTIYF TGTGCCAGCAGTGCGGGAAATCTTGGAAACACCATATATTTT
15 TRBJ2-7 NA TRBV11-2 NA CASSLDDFSSYEQYF TGTGCCAGCAGCTTAGATGACTTTAGCTCCTACGAGCAGTACTTC
17 TRBJ2-5 TRBD1 TRBV11-2 NA CASSLGTVRGRGETQYF TGTGCCAGCAGCTTAGGAACGGTCAGGGGGCGCGGAGAGACCCAGTACTTC
16 TRBJ2-3 TRBD2 TRBV7-9 NA CASSSTSGGGTDTQYF TGTGCCAGCAGCTCGACTAGCGGGGGGGGCACAGATACGCAGTATTTT
15 TRBJ2-1 TRBD2 TRBV6-6 NA CASSETSGGYNEQFF TGTGCCAGCAGCGAAACTAGCGGGGGATACAATGAGCAGTTCTTC